The clone carrying this T cell receptor beta chain was recorded once. TCRdb's table, derived via immunoSEQ multiplex PCR, lists solely in-frame clones and lacks some. The data show more than 50,000 clones, under 85% seen once. The CDR3 sequence is 15 residues long. V was pared by 5 bases and J by 4 bases, with 5 bases of the junction left unmatched. CDR1 and CDR2 from the germline V gene are SGHTA and FQGNSA. This sample is part of a study of identifying expanded T cells in peripheral blood. Input material: blood. This clonotype originated in a person aged 18 to 70 in good health. This sequence joins TRBV7-2 and TRBJ1-6; the match to TRBD1 covers 7 bases. CDR3 loop: CASSRTRGYNSPLHF. Here the CDR3 DNA reads TGTGCCAGCAGCCGCACCAGGGGGTATAATTCACCCCTCCACTTT.